This TCR beta chain was sequenced for a study of vaccination effects on CD4 cells after COVID-19. Concerning this clone: Its matching antigen is unknown.

Method: immunoSEQ multiplex PCR; TCRdb's copy keeps in-frame clones and lacks some. In the table there are about 37,000 clones, under 70% of which are singletons. The ends were cut back, 5 bases at V and 3 bases at J, with 4 bases in the middle. The CDR3 is 10 residues long. Germline V gene data show CDR1 as DFQATT and CDR2 as SNEGSKA (reference sequence). ViraFEST used viral peptide pools to expand antigen-specific CD4+ T cells before sequencing. CD4+ T cell isolation took place after more than eight days of culture. People in the vaccine group had not been infected with SARS-CoV-2 before, and their nucleocapsid antibodies were negative. Culturing of a few million PBMC per well took place with approximately 10 IU/ml IL-2 and about 9.3 ug/ml peptides. Study-wide points: Early post-infection timepoints were absent, and convalescent patients were few.

The source of this sequence is a human donor who received a COVID-19 vaccine. V and J are TRBV20-1 and TRBJ1-2; D is undetermined. The sequences come from CD4+ T cells from PBMCs cultured with HCoV-OC43 spike peptides, collected before COVID-19 vaccination. Subset reported: HCoV-OC43 spike overlapping peptide pool stimulation. The CDR3 here is CSARHYGYTF. The CDR3 coding sequence is TGCAGTGCTCGTCACTATGGCTACACCTTC.